This TCR beta chain is drawn from a study of blood T cells in healthy people across ages. A second PCR, run for roughly 7 to 11 cycles, used a sample-barcoded 5' primer plus a J-beta primer mix. One entry per CDR3 protein, called by TCRdb with MiXCR from the 5' RACE reads. Of hundreds of thousands of distinct CDR3 sequences in the sample, about 54% are singletons; the top ten hold around 37%. Regarding this clonotype: Antigen: not known.

Study results and limitations: Older age coincided with a roughly linear decline in TCR beta diversity per million T cells.

The CDR3 consists of 15 residues. V lost 3 bases, J lost 1 base, and 2 bases stayed unmatched. This TCR was recovered from a man aged 60 to 75 in good health. The sample comprised blood. The chain uses TRBV12-3 or TRBV12-4 and TRBJ1-4, with 7 bases matching TRBD1. The DNA of the CDR3 is TGTGCCAGCAGTTTGCGGACAGGAACTAATGAAAAACTGTTTTTT. Protein sequence: CASSLRTGTNEKLFF.